This T cell receptor (beta chain) was captured by sequencing in a study of T cell clusters in autoimmune cytopenias. Whole-study context: A median of about 49,000 TRB reads per sample yielded a median roughly 2,300 distinct clonotypes. Broader study findings: Exclusive TRB clusters were about 2.9-fold more numerous in healthy donors than in active autoimmune hepatitis. Clustering suggested that physiological T cell clusters were missing in primary autoimmune cytopenia patients.

This clonotype counts as medium-sized by frequency. Its antigen is unidentified. Approximately 36,000 genome equivalents of blood DNA were amplified for TRB. One tube held mixed TRB-A and TRB-B primer pools for touch-down PCR. TCRdb reprocessed the multiplex PCR reads, keeping one entry per CDR3 protein, no DNA. The sample table includes thousands of distinct CDR3 sequences. Material: peripheral blood. The origin of this receptor is a human donor with an autoimmune cytopenia or autoimmune hepatitis (not recorded which).

The CDR3 here is CASSGAGPTQYF. The chain employs TRBV6-6 and TRBJ2-3; TCRdb returns TRBD1, unconfirmable since there is no DNA. The CDR3 has 12 amino acids. The germline CDR1 and CDR2 sequences are MNHNY and SVGAGI (reference sequence).